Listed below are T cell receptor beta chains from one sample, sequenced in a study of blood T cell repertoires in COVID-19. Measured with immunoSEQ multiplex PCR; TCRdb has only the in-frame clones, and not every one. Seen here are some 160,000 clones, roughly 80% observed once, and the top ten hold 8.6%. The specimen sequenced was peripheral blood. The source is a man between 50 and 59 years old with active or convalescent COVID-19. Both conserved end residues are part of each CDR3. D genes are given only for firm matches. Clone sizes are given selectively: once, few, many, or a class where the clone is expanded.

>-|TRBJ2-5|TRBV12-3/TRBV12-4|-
TGTGCCAGCAGCTCACGGGTCCGGACCCAGTACTTC
CASSSRVRTQYF
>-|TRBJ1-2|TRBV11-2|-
TGTGCCAGCAGCTCCATGGGCCTGGTTGACTATGGCTACACCTTC
CASSSMGLVDYGYTF
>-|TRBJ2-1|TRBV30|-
TGTGCCTGGAGTGTACATGTGGGAGGGGGTGAGCAGTTCTTC
CAWSVHVGGGEQFF
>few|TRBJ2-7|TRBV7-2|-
TGTGCCAGCAGCTTAGGTGGGACAAGCGAGCAGTACTTC
CASSLGGTSEQYF
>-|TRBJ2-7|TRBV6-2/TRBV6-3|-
TGTGCCAGCAGTTACTCGGGCCTCCTCGAGCAGTACTTC
CASSYSGLLEQYF
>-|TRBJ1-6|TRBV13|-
TGTGCCAGCAGCTTAGGGAAACAGATCTCACCCCTCCACTTT
CASSLGKQISPLHF
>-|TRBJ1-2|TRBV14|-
TGTGCCAGCAGCCTCGCACAGGGTTTAGGGGACTACACCTTC
CASSLAQGLGDYTF
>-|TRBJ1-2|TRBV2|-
TGTGCCAGCAGTGAATCCTCGACTTATGGCTACACCTTC
CASSESSTYGYTF
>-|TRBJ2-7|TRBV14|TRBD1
TGTGCCAGCAGCCCACAGGGGGCCGGATCCTACGAGCAGTACTTC
CASSPQGAGSYEQYF
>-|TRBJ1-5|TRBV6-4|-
TGTGCCAGCAGTGACTCGGCCAATCAGCCCCAGCATTTT
CASSDSANQPQHF
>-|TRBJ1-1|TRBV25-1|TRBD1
TGTGCCAGCAGTTCTCCAGGGGGCGCGGCTGAAGCTTTCTTT
CASSSPGGAAEAFF
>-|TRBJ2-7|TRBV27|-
TGTGCCAGCAGTTTAGGGGCAGGCCTCGGGGGCTACGAGCAGTACTTC
CASSLGAGLGGYEQYF
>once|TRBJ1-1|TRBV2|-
TGTGCCAGCAGCCCCCTGGGGGGGAAGGGCGCTGAAGCTTTCTTT
CASSPLGGKGAEAFF
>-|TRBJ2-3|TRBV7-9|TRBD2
TGTGCCAGCAGCTCCCCTACTAGCGGGGGTACAGATACGCAGTATTTT
CASSSPTSGGTDTQYF
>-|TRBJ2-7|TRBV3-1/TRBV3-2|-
TGTGCCAGCAGCCCAACTAGTAGCCCCTACGAGCAGTACTTC
CASSPTSSPYEQYF
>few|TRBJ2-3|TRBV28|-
TGTGCCAGCAGTCCCCTCTCGGGGTCCACAGATACGCAGTATTTT
CASSPLSGSTDTQYF
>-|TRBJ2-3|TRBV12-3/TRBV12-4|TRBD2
TGTGCCACCGGACTAGGAGGAGATACGCAGTATTTT
CATGLGGDTQYF
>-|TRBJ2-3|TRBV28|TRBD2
TGTGCCAGCAGCCTCAGACTAGCGTCTAGCACAGATACGCAGTATTTT
CASSLRLASSTDTQYF
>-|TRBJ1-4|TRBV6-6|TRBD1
TGTGCCAGCAGCGGGACAGCAAATAATGAAAAACTGTTTTTT
CASSGTANNEKLFF
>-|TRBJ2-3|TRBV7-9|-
TGTGCCAGCAGCTTAGGAGGCCCGCGGAGCACAGATACGCAGTATTTT
CASSLGGPRSTDTQYF
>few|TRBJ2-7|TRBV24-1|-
TGTGCCACCAGTTCAGCGAGCTCCTACGAGCAGTACTTC
CATSSASSYEQYF
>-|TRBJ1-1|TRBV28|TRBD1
TGTGCCAGCAGTCCCCCCAGGGGGCCCACTGAAGCTTTCTTT
CASSPPRGPTEAFF
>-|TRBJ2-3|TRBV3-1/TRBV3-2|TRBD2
TGTGCCAGCAGCCACCTAGCGGGAGGACTAGATACGCAGTATTTT
CASSHLAGGLDTQYF
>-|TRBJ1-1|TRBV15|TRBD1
TGTGCCACCAGCAGGACAGGGGGACTGTTGACTGAAGCTTTCTTT
CATSRTGGLLTEAFF
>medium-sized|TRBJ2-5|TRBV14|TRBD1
TGTGCCAGCAGCCAAGACTGGGCGGGACAGGTCGGAGGGACCCAGTACTTC
CASSQDWAGQVGGTQYF
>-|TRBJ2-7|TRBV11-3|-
TGTGCCAGCAGCACAGACTACGGCTACGAGCAGTACTTC
CASSTDYGYEQYF
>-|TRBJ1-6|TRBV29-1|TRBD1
TGCAGCGTTGGTACAGGGGGGAATTCACCCCTCCACTTT
CSVGTGGNSPLHF
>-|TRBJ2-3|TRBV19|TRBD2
TGTGCCAGTAGTATCGGGAGGGCCAAAAAAGGCACAGATACGCAGTATTTT
CASSIGRAKKGTDTQYF
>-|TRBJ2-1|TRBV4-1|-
TGCGCCAGCAGCCAAGTACGACTAGTGACCTACAATGAGCAGTTCTTC
CASSQVRLVTYNEQFF
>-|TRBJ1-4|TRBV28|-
TGTGCCAGCAGTTTGACCGGGTTCGCGACTAATGAAAAACTGTTTTTT
CASSLTGFATNEKLFF
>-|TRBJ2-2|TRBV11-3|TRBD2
TGTGCCAGCAGCCGGCGCGTGGGAGGGCCAGGAAACACCGGGGAGCTGTTTTTT
CASSRRVGGPGNTGELFF
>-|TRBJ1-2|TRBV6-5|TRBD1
TGTGCCAGCAGGAGCCGGGACAGAGATGGCTACACCTTC
CASRSRDRDGYTF
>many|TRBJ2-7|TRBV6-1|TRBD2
TGTGCCAGCAGTGGGGGATTAGCGGGGGCCGTTAAGAACTACGAGCAGTACTTC
CASSGGLAGAVKNYEQYF
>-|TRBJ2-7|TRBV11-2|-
TGTGCCAGCAGCCACAACTACGAGCAGTACTTC
CASSHNYEQYF
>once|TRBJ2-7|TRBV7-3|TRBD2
TGTGCCAGCAGCGCCGGACTAGCGGGGCCCTACGAGCAGTACTTC
CASSAGLAGPYEQYF
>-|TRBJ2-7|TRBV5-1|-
TGCGCCAGCAGCCTACAGGGTCTAGTGAACGAGCAGTACTTC
CASSLQGLVNEQYF
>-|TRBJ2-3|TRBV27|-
TGTGCCAGCAGTCCCCGCGTCGGCGGGGTACGCACAGATACGCAGTATTTT
CASSPRVGGVRTDTQYF